The 16 T cell receptor beta chains below come from one sample, sequenced in a study of CD8+CD57+ T cells in acquired aplastic anemia. Profiles of TCR beta VDJ and CDR3 were generated from a genomic DNA template. TCRdb independently ran MiXCR on the reads; one entry per CDR3 protein. The sample lists about 190,000 distinct CDR3 sequences; approximately 49% were seen once. The sequenced sample consisted of sorted CD4+, CD8+, or CD8+CD57+ T cells (not recorded which) from PBMCs. The source is a human donor in good health, serving as a control.

The chain employs TRBV19 and TRBJ1-5; the D is unclear. The CDR3 covers 14 residues. The ends were cut back, 3 bases at V and 7 bases at J, with 13 bases in the middle. Germline V lookup: CDR1 LNHDA, CDR2 SQIVND (reference sequence). CDR3 loop: CASSIWSSDQPQHF. The CDR3 DNA is TGTGCCAGTAGTATTTGGTCGAGTGACCAGCCCCAGCATTTT. The full variable domain, rest sourced from reference TRBV19 and TRBJ1-5, is DGGITQSPKYLFRKEGQNVTLSCEQNLNHDAMYWYRQDPGQGLRLIYYSQIVNDFQKGDIAEGYSVSREKKESFPLTVTSAQKNPTAFYLCASSIWSSDQPQHFGDGTRLSIL.

The rearrangement uses TRBV15 and TRBJ2-3; D is possibly TRBD2 (6 bases). Trimming took off 8 bases at V and 2 bases at J, with 14 bases between the two ends. Germline loops: CDR1 LNHNV, CDR2 YYDKDF (reference sequence). This CDR3 contains 14 residues. The CDR3 nucleotides read TGTGCCACCGGGTGGGAGGCGGACACAGATACGCAGTATTTT. As protein: CATGWEADTDTQYF.

The DNA of the CDR3 is TGTGCCAGCAGCTCCCGGGACAGCGGGAAGTGGACCTACGAGCAGTACTTC. Protein: CASSSRDSGKWTYEQYF. The chain carries TRBV7-8 and TRBJ2-7; D tentatively fits TRBD1 or TRBD2 (7 bases each). The germline CDR1 and CDR2 sequences are SGHVS and FQNEAQ. The length of the CDR3 is 17 residues. Trimming stripped 4 bases from V and 2 bases from J, with 21 bases between.

This clonotype was counted ten times or more. The J gene is TRBJ1-1, the V gene TRBV20-1; perhaps TRBD1 as D (6 bases). The V gene lost 5 bases and the J gene lost 1 base, with 14 bases spanning the gap. Germline V gene data show CDR1 as DFQATT and CDR2 as SNEGSKA (reference sequence). This CDR3 has 14 amino acids. This CDR3 reads CSAWSGESNTEAFF. The CDR3 DNA is TGCAGTGCTTGGTCAGGGGAATCGAACACTGAAGCTTTCTTT.

In its sample, this clonotype was seen many times. The chain employs TRBV10-3 and TRBJ2-1; a possible D gene is TRBD2 (5 bases). The germline V gene encodes CDR1 ENHRY and CDR2 SYGVKD. Trimming removed 0 bases at V and 5 bases at J, with 14 bases between. This CDR3 comprises 16 residues. CDR3 region: CAISESHRSGNNEQFF. The CDR3 nucleotides are TGTGCCATCAGTGAGTCGCATAGATCGGGGAACAATGAGCAGTTCTTC.

As regards this clonotype: A read error may be the cause here, since a much bigger clone is one base away. The J gene is TRBJ1-2, the V gene TRBV12-3 or TRBV12-4; 7 bases match TRBD1. CDR3 length equals 11 residues. The chain's CDR3 is CASSDRDGCTF. CDR3 nucleotides: TGTGCCAGCAGCGACAGGGATGGCTGCACCTTC.

The chain is built from TRBV9 and TRBJ2-2, with D possibly TRBD2 on 7 matching bases. Trimming pared 1 base from V and 6 bases from J, leaving 10 bases between. Germline CDR1 and CDR2: SGDLS and YYNGEE. This CDR3 spans 14 amino acids. The CDR3 nucleotides are TGTGCCAGCAGCGTACCGGGGGGCCCCGGGGAGCTGTTTTTT. The encoded protein is CASSVPGGPGELFF.

The chain uses TRBV10-3 and TRBJ2-1; D gene uncertain. CDR3 length: 15 amino acids. Germline V gene data show CDR1 as ENHRY and CDR2 as SYGVKD. Between the trimmed V and J ends, which lost 6 bases and 6 bases, there was a span of 18 bases. Written as DNA, the CDR3 is TGTGCCATCAGCCCCGGGCCAGGTCCCTCCAATGAGCAGTTCTTC. Protein: CAISPGPGPSNEQFF.

At least ten counts were recorded for this clonotype. J is TRBJ2-3 and V is TRBV20-1, with TRBD2 identical over 12 bases. CDR1 and CDR2 (germline): DFQATT, SNEGSKA (reference sequence). The CDR3 length is 15 residues. Trimming cost V 5 bases and J 5 bases; bases outside gene matches: 8. CDR3 in DNA: TGCAGTGCTCGACTAGCGGGGGCCGCGGGAGATACGCAGTATTTT. Translated: CSARLAGAAGDTQYF.

This clonotype was found many times. V and J are TRBV20-1 and TRBJ1-2, with D tentatively TRBD1 (5 bases). V lost 1 base and J 2 bases, leaving 23 bases between the germline ends. The CDR3 has 18 amino acids. Germline assignment: CDR1 DFQATT and CDR2 SNEGSKA (reference sequence). The CDR3 loop reads CSARGTINMRGANYGYTF. The CDR3 bases are TGCAGTGCTAGAGGGACCATAAATATGCGAGGGGCCAACTATGGCTACACCTTC.

This chain links TRBV2 with TRBJ2-5, with D possibly matching TRBD1 (5 bases). This CDR3 spans 17 amino acids. Trimming removed 5 bases at V and 1 base at J, with 20 bases between. CDR1 and CDR2 (germline): SNHLY, FYNNEI. CDR3 sequence (DNA): TGTGCCAGCAGTTTGGCTGCCCTAGGGGCCCTCCAAGAGACCCAGTACTTC. Its translation: CASSLAALGALQETQYF.

At least ten counts were recorded for this clonotype. The V and J genes are TRBV9 and TRBJ1-3; D is unclear. CDR1 SGDLS and CDR2 YYNGEE come from the germline V gene. Trimming cost V 4 bases and J 0 bases, with 11 bases left between them. This CDR3 is built from 15 residues. This CDR3 reads CASSPRLNSGNTIYF. The CDR3 bases are TGTGCCAGCAGCCCGAGACTGAACTCTGGAAACACCATATATTTT.

The rearrangement links TRBV20-1 to TRBJ1-5, with a tentative D call TRBD1 (5 bases). Germline V gene data show CDR1 as DFQATT and CDR2 as SNEGSKA (reference sequence). The V gene lost 6 bases and the J gene lost 2 bases, with 14 bases spanning the gap. CDR3 length: 14 amino acids. The CDR3 nucleotides are TGCAGTGCCCGGCCTGGGACTCGCAATCAGCCCCAGCATTTT. Translating it yields CSARPGTRNQPQHF.

This clonotype was counted only a few times. V and J are TRBV28 and TRBJ1-6; D remains unclear. The V and J ends lost 8 bases and 2 bases respectively, with 13 bases between them. The CDR3 extends over 15 amino acids. The V gene's germline CDR1 is MDHEN and CDR2 SYDVKM. CDR3 sequence: CASGVGNAYNSPLHF. The CDR3 DNA sequence: TGTGCCAGCGGGGTTGGTAACGCCTATAATTCACCCCTCCACTTT. Full variable domain (missing parts from reference TRBV28 and TRBJ1-6): DVKVTQSSRYLVKRTGEKVFLECVQDMDHENMFWYRQDPGLGLRLIYFSYDVKMKEKGDIPEGYSVSREKKERFSLILESASTNQTSMYLCASGVGNAYNSPLHFGNGTRLTVT.

The chain joins TRBV20-1 to TRBJ2-7; tentative D call: TRBD1 (6 bases). V dropped 1 base and J dropped 2 bases, with 18 bases sitting between them. Germline V gives CDR1 DFQATT, CDR2 SNEGSKA (reference sequence). The CDR3 covers 16 residues. CDR3: CSARARTATKTYEQYF. In DNA form, the CDR3 reads TGCAGTGCTAGAGCCCGGACAGCAACTAAGACCTACGAGCAGTACTTC.

The chain combines TRBV7-2 with TRBJ2-1; 7 bases are a match to TRBD2. This CDR3 is 17 amino acids long. V dropped 0 bases and J dropped 6; count of bases not matched to a gene: 11. The germline CDR1 and CDR2 sequences are SGHTA and FQGNSA. CDR3 region: CASSLAGGGVIVNEQFF. CDR3 nucleotides: TGTGCCAGCAGCTTAGCGGGGGGGGGTGTAATTGTCAATGAGCAGTTCTTC.